This T cell receptor (beta chain) originates from a study of cytomegalovirus exposure and HLA in healthy donors. Study in general: About 85 million unique TCR sequences came from HLA-typed donors in an early release.

Concerning this clone itself: What it binds is not known.

The PCR was carried out with 60 Vbeta primers and 13 Jbeta primers. Clones were sequenced by immunoSEQ multiplex PCR, and TCRdb holds only the in-frame ones, with some missing. The profile shows approximately 150,000 clones, around four fifths of them singletons. Findings and caveats of the study: Rare sequences made up most TCRs, while some public TCRs were found in many donors.

The sequence was collected from a middle-aged man in good health and CMV-seropositive. Sequencing was performed on PBMCs.

The CDR3 protein is CASSRELYNSPLHF. In DNA form, the CDR3 reads TGCGCCAGCAGCCGGGAGCTTTATAATTCACCCCTCCACTTT. The chain links TRBV4-1 to TRBJ1-6, with D uncertain. The CDR3 runs to 14 residues. With 4 bases removed from V and 4 bases from J, the gap between germline ends came to 8 bases. Germline V gene lookup returns CDR1 MGHRA and CDR2 YSYEKL.